The rows below give T cell receptor beta chains drawn from one sample of a study of blood T cell repertoires in COVID-19. Clones were sequenced by immunoSEQ multiplex PCR, and TCRdb holds only the in-frame ones, with some missing. The table shows fewer than 250,000 clones, with roughly 80% occurring only once. Sequencing used peripheral blood. These receptors all stem from a man in his 60s with acute or convalescent COVID-19. Both conserved end residues are part of each CDR3. The D gene is left open where the match is weak. Where a row states a size, it is once, few, many or the class of an expanded clone; other rows omit it.

clone size: NA
D gene: NA
J gene: TRBJ1-1
V gene: TRBV27
CDR3 DNA: TGTGCCAGCAGTTCCCTCCGACTTACTGAAGCTTTCTTT
CDR3 protein: CASSSLRLTEAFF

clone size: NA
D gene: NA
J gene: TRBJ1-6
V gene: TRBV7-2
CDR3 DNA: TGTGCCAGCAGCTTAGAGCGTTATAATTCACCCCTCCACTTT
CDR3 protein: CASSLERYNSPLHF

clone size: NA
D gene: NA
J gene: TRBJ2-5
V gene: TRBV11-2
CDR3 DNA: TGTGCCAGCAGCCTCGACTCGACGTACGGCCAGTACTTC
CDR3 protein: CASSLDSTYGQYF

clone size: NA
D gene: NA
J gene: TRBJ1-2
V gene: TRBV16
CDR3 DNA: TGTGCCAGCAGCCAAGGTGGGGCGAGTAGGAGTGGTGGCTACACCTTC
CDR3 protein: CASSQGGASRSGGYTF

clone size: NA
D gene: NA
J gene: TRBJ1-1
V gene: TRBV10-2
CDR3 DNA: TGCGCCAGCAGGGCCCCGGGGGGTACTGAAGCTTTCTTT
CDR3 protein: CASRAPGGTEAFF

clone size: NA
D gene: NA
J gene: TRBJ1-1
V gene: TRBV14
CDR3 DNA: TGTGCCAGCAGCCAAGTCGGGGGATTCGGGAACACTGAAGCTTTCTTT
CDR3 protein: CASSQVGGFGNTEAFF

clone size: NA
D gene: NA
J gene: TRBJ1-2
V gene: TRBV12-3/TRBV12-4
CDR3 DNA: TGTGCCAGCAGTTTGGGCAGGGCGGGGGGCTACACCTTC
CDR3 protein: CASSLGRAGGYTF

clone size: NA
D gene: NA
J gene: TRBJ2-3
V gene: TRBV30
CDR3 DNA: TGTGCCTGGAGTGTACCTTCCACGGGTCTAGATACGCAGTATTTT
CDR3 protein: CAWSVPSTGLDTQYF

clone size: few
D gene: NA
J gene: TRBJ1-1
V gene: TRBV24-1
CDR3 DNA: TGTGCCACCAGTCCCATGGGGGCACCCACTGAAGCTTTCTTT
CDR3 protein: CATSPMGAPTEAFF

clone size: NA
D gene: TRBD1
J gene: TRBJ1-5
V gene: TRBV6-5
CDR3 DNA: TGTGCCAGCAGCCGACAGGGAGTGAATCAGCCCCAGCATTTT
CDR3 protein: CASSRQGVNQPQHF

clone size: NA
D gene: NA
J gene: TRBJ1-2
V gene: TRBV6-6
CDR3 DNA: TGTGCCAGCAGTTACACATACCCTGTGAGGGGCTACACCTTC
CDR3 protein: CASSYTYPVRGYTF

clone size: NA
D gene: NA
J gene: TRBJ2-1
V gene: TRBV27
CDR3 DNA: TGTGCCAGCAGTTTATTACTCCGCAATGAGCAGTTCTTC
CDR3 protein: CASSLLLRNEQFF

clone size: NA
D gene: TRBD2
J gene: TRBJ2-1
V gene: TRBV6-5
CDR3 DNA: TGTGCCAGCACCAGAAGCGGGAGCTCCTACAATGAGCAGTTCTTC
CDR3 protein: CASTRSGSSYNEQFF

clone size: NA
D gene: NA
J gene: TRBJ2-3
V gene: TRBV4-1
CDR3 DNA: TGCGCCAGCAGCCAAGAAGCGAGGGGGGGGGCAGATACGCAGTATTTT
CDR3 protein: CASSQEARGGADTQYF

clone size: NA
D gene: TRBD1
J gene: TRBJ1-2
V gene: TRBV6-5
CDR3 DNA: TGTGCCAGCACCCCGGACAGGGTAGGCTACACCTTC
CDR3 protein: CASTPDRVGYTF

clone size: NA
D gene: NA
J gene: TRBJ1-1
V gene: TRBV11-1
CDR3 DNA: TGTGCCAGCAGCTTAGCGACACAGTGGGACACTGAAGCTTTCTTT
CDR3 protein: CASSLATQWDTEAFF

clone size: NA
D gene: TRBD2
J gene: TRBJ2-1
V gene: TRBV4-1
CDR3 DNA: TGCGCCAGCAGCCAAGATACGGCGGGAGAAGGGGCAATTGAGCAGTTCTTC
CDR3 protein: CASSQDTAGEGAIEQFF

clone size: NA
D gene: TRBD2
J gene: TRBJ2-1
V gene: TRBV3-1/TRBV3-2
CDR3 DNA: TGTGCCAGCAGCCAAGTATGGGCGGGGGGCTCCTACAATGAGCAGTTCTTC
CDR3 protein: CASSQVWAGGSYNEQFF

clone size: NA
D gene: TRBD2
J gene: TRBJ2-1
V gene: TRBV3-1/TRBV3-2
CDR3 DNA: TGTGCCAGCAGCCAAGATCCAGGGAGGGCCAATAAGCAGTTCTTC
CDR3 protein: CASSQDPGRANKQFF

clone size: NA
D gene: NA
J gene: TRBJ1-6
V gene: TRBV7-3
CDR3 DNA: TGTGCCAGCAGCCCACAGGCAGGGTCTCGTTCACCCCTCCACTTT
CDR3 protein: CASSPQAGSRSPLHF

clone size: NA
D gene: TRBD1
J gene: TRBJ1-1
V gene: TRBV7-9
CDR3 DNA: TGTGCCAGCAGCTCACTCTTAGGGGGCAAAAAGAACACTGAAGCTTTCTTT
CDR3 protein: CASSSLLGGKKNTEAFF

clone size: few
D gene: NA
J gene: TRBJ2-5
V gene: TRBV4-2
CDR3 DNA: TGTGCCAGCAGCCAAGATGGGGAGAGAGAAGAGACCCAGTACTTC
CDR3 protein: CASSQDGEREETQYF

clone size: NA
D gene: TRBD1
J gene: TRBJ1-2
V gene: TRBV30
CDR3 DNA: TGTGCCTGGAGCGAGGGACAGGGGGTCGCTGGCTACACCTTC
CDR3 protein: CAWSEGQGVAGYTF

clone size: NA
D gene: NA
J gene: TRBJ1-2
V gene: TRBV18
CDR3 DNA: TGTGCCAGCTCACTGCGGCAGCTCACGAAGGAAACTAACTATGGCTACACCTTC
CDR3 protein: CASSLRQLTKETNYGYTF

clone size: NA
D gene: NA
J gene: TRBJ2-7
V gene: TRBV10-1
CDR3 DNA: TGCGCCAGCAGTGATTCCGCGACTACCTACAAGCAGTACTTC
CDR3 protein: CASSDSATTYKQYF

clone size: NA
D gene: NA
J gene: TRBJ2-5
V gene: TRBV30
CDR3 DNA: TGTGCCTGGGCGAGCCTCGGAGAGACCCAGTACTTC
CDR3 protein: CAWASLGETQYF

clone size: once
D gene: TRBD1
J gene: TRBJ1-2
V gene: TRBV2
CDR3 DNA: TGTGCCATCAAAATAGGGCAGGGGGCAGGAGGCTACACCTTC
CDR3 protein: CAIKIGQGAGGYTF

clone size: few
D gene: TRBD1
J gene: TRBJ1-1
V gene: TRBV24-1
CDR3 DNA: TGTGCCACAAGAGACAGGGGGAATACTGAAGCTTTCTTT
CDR3 protein: CATRDRGNTEAFF

clone size: NA
D gene: NA
J gene: TRBJ1-1
V gene: TRBV19
CDR3 DNA: TGTGCCAGTACCCGAACCCCCTTGGGGGGGAACACTGAAGCTTTCTTT
CDR3 protein: CASTRTPLGGNTEAFF

clone size: NA
D gene: NA
J gene: TRBJ1-1
V gene: TRBV7-2
CDR3 DNA: TGTGCCAGCAGCTTAATATTGACACTTACGGACACTGAAGCTTTCTTT
CDR3 protein: CASSLILTLTDTEAFF

clone size: NA
D gene: NA
J gene: TRBJ1-6
V gene: TRBV30
CDR3 DNA: TGTGCCTGGAGTCTCCTATCGCTACGGTCACCCCTCCACTTT
CDR3 protein: CAWSLLSLRSPLHF

clone size: NA
D gene: NA
J gene: TRBJ1-1
V gene: TRBV12-3/TRBV12-4
CDR3 DNA: TGTGCCAGCAGTTTATCGGGTAGGCGAGAAGCTTTCTTT
CDR3 protein: CASSLSGRREAFF

clone size: NA
D gene: TRBD2
J gene: TRBJ2-7
V gene: TRBV10-3
CDR3 DNA: TGTGCCATCAGTGAGCGAGGGACGGGGGGAGACGAGCAGTACTTC
CDR3 protein: CAISERGTGGDEQYF

clone size: NA
D gene: TRBD1
J gene: TRBJ1-6
V gene: TRBV6-6
CDR3 DNA: TGTGCCAGCAGCCTGGGACAGTATTATGAAAATTCACCCCTCCACTTT
CDR3 protein: CASSLGQYYENSPLHF

clone size: NA
D gene: NA
J gene: TRBJ2-5
V gene: TRBV21-1
CDR3 DNA: TGTGCCAGCAGCTTTCGTCCGGGACAGGGGGGGCAAGAGACCCAGTACTTC
CDR3 protein: CASSFRPGQGGQETQYF

clone size: few
D gene: TRBD2
J gene: TRBJ2-1
V gene: TRBV19
CDR3 DNA: TGTGCCAGTACCATGACTAGCGGGGGTTATTACAATGAGCAGTTCTTC
CDR3 protein: CASTMTSGGYYNEQFF

clone size: once
D gene: NA
J gene: TRBJ2-1
V gene: TRBV7-9
CDR3 DNA: TGTGCCAGCAGCCCCTGGACATCCAGCTCCTACAATGAGCAGTTCTTC
CDR3 protein: CASSPWTSSSYNEQFF

clone size: NA
D gene: NA
J gene: TRBJ2-5
V gene: TRBV9
CDR3 DNA: TGTGCCAGCAGCACCCCGGGCGGGACTTGGGAGACCCAGTACTTC
CDR3 protein: CASSTPGGTWETQYF

clone size: NA
D gene: TRBD1
J gene: TRBJ2-5
V gene: TRBV6-5
CDR3 DNA: TGTGCCAGCAGTTACTCGTACAGGGGTATGGAGACCCAGTACTTC
CDR3 protein: CASSYSYRGMETQYF

clone size: NA
D gene: NA
J gene: TRBJ2-7
V gene: TRBV19
CDR3 DNA: TGTGCCACCCAGGGTTTCCACGAGCAGTACTTC
CDR3 protein: CATQGFHEQYF

clone size: NA
D gene: NA
J gene: TRBJ1-1
V gene: TRBV6-5
CDR3 DNA: TGTGCCAGCAGTCGGGACATTAAGAACACTGAAGCTTTCTTT
CDR3 protein: CASSRDIKNTEAFF

clone size: NA
D gene: NA
J gene: TRBJ1-2
V gene: TRBV6-5
CDR3 DNA: TGTGCCAGCAGTTACGCACTGAACTATGGCTACACCTTC
CDR3 protein: CASSYALNYGYTF

clone size: few
D gene: NA
J gene: TRBJ1-3
V gene: TRBV19
CDR3 DNA: TGTGCCAGTAGTTGGTTAGCCTTCTCTGGAAACACCATATATTTT
CDR3 protein: CASSWLAFSGNTIYF

clone size: NA
D gene: TRBD2
J gene: TRBJ2-7
V gene: TRBV2
CDR3 DNA: TGTGCCAGCAGGCGGGAGGCCCCCGAGCAGTACTTC
CDR3 protein: CASRREAPEQYF

clone size: few
D gene: TRBD2
J gene: TRBJ2-1
V gene: TRBV4-2
CDR3 DNA: TGTGCCAGCAGCCAAGAGGCTAGCGGGGAACCTTACAATGAGCAGTTCTTC
CDR3 protein: CASSQEASGEPYNEQFF

clone size: NA
D gene: NA
J gene: TRBJ2-7
V gene: TRBV5-6
CDR3 DNA: TGTGCCAGCAGCTTGCAGGTCTCCTACGAGCAGTACTTC
CDR3 protein: CASSLQVSYEQYF

clone size: NA
D gene: NA
J gene: TRBJ2-3
V gene: TRBV16
CDR3 DNA: TGTGCCAGCAGCCAACAGGGATTCACAGATACGCAGTATTTT
CDR3 protein: CASSQQGFTDTQYF

clone size: NA
D gene: NA
J gene: TRBJ1-5
V gene: TRBV5-1
CDR3 DNA: TGCGCCAGCAGCCATGTCCCGGGGGGAAGCAATCAGCCCCAGCATTTT
CDR3 protein: CASSHVPGGSNQPQHF

clone size: NA
D gene: NA
J gene: TRBJ2-1
V gene: TRBV3-1/TRBV3-2
CDR3 DNA: TGTGCCAGCAGCCCGATCCTAGGGGGGGGAAATGAGCAGTTCTTC
CDR3 protein: CASSPILGGGNEQFF

clone size: NA
D gene: NA
J gene: TRBJ2-7
V gene: TRBV21-1
CDR3 DNA: TGTGCCAGCAGCCCCCCTTACGAGCAGTACTTC
CDR3 protein: CASSPPYEQYF